The source of this T cell receptor beta chain is a study of sequential checkpoint blockade in melanoma. Study-level background: Arm A got nivolumab then ipilimumab; arm B the reverse, 1:1.

Data came from immunoSEQ multiplex PCR; TCRdb stores just in-frame clones and leaves some out. The sample has over 30,000 clones; 84% are singletons. Noted treatment: randomized to nivolumab then ipilimumab (arm A) or the reverse (arm B). PBMC sorting kept live CD3+CD8+ cells without CD19 or CD56. The CDR3 is 15 amino acids. CDR1 is SEHNR, CDR2 FQNEAQ, per germline (reference sequence). V was clipped by 1 base and J by 4 bases, with 14 bases between them. The chain recombines TRBV7-9 with TRBJ2-7; a weak D match, TRBD1 (6 bases). The TCR was taken from a human donor with melanoma. Sequenced here: CD8+ T cells sorted from blood (inferred from file names), sampled from a patient given nivolumab and ipilimumab in sequence. This CDR3 reads CASSLEGVADYEQYF. The CDR3 DNA follows: TGTGCCAGCAGCTTAGAGGGGGTGGCTGATTACGAGCAGTACTTC.